This T cell receptor (beta chain) came from a study of blood T cells in healthy people across ages. Then a second PCR, running about 6 to 11 cycles, was carried out with a sample-barcoded 5' primer and a J-beta primer mix. TCRdb re-analysed the 5' RACE reads in MiXCR, keeping a single row per CDR3 protein. The sample records hundreds of thousands of distinct CDR3 sequences, about 54% being singletons. The TCR originated in a man in his sixties in good health. Sample: blood.

The CDR3, as DNA: TGTGCCACCAGCAGAGATTCCCAGTCCTACGAGCAGTACTTC. Translated, it gives CATSRDSQSYEQYF. This chain uses TRBV15 with TRBJ2-7; D remains unclear. The CDR3 totals 14 residues. Trimming pared 0 bases from V and 1 base from J, leaving 7 bases between. Germline-derived CDR1 and CDR2 are LNHNV and YYDKDF (reference sequence). Filled out from reference TRBV15 and TRBJ2-7, the complete variable domain reads DAMVIQNPRYQVTQFGKPVTLSCSQTLNHNVMYWYQQKSSQAPKLLFHYYDKDFNNEADTPDNFQSRRPNTSFCFLDIRSPGLGDTAMYLCATSRDSQSYEQYFGPGTRLTVT.